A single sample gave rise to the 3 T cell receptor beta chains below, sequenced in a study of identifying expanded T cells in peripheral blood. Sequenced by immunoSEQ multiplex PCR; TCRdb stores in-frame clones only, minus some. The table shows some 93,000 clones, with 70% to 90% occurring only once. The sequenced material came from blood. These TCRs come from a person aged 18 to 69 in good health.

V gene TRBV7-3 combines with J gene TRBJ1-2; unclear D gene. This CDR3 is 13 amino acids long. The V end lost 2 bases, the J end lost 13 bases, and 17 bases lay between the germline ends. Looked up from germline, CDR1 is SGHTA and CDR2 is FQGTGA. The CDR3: CASSLSHGLEGTF. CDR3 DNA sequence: TGTGCCAGCAGCTTATCTCACGGTTTGGAGGGCACCTTC.

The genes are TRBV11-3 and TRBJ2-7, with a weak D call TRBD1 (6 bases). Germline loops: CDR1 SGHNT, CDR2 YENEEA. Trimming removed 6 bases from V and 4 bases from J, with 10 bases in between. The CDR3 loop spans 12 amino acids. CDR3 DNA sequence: TGTGCCAGCAGTTTACAGGGTTACGAGCAGTACTTC. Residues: CASSLQGYEQYF.

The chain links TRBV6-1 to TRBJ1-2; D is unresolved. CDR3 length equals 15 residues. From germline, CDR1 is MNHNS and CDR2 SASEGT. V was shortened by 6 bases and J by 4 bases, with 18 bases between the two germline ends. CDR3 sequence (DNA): TGTGCCAGCAGACATAAGGAGGGAGCAATCTATGGCTACACCTTC. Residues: CASRHKEGAIYGYTF.